The 31 T cell receptor beta chains listed next were all sequenced from one sample in a study of cytomegalovirus exposure and HLA in healthy donors. The PCR ran on 60 Vbeta and 13 Jbeta primers. Method: immunoSEQ multiplex PCR; TCRdb's copy keeps in-frame clones and lacks some. The sample holds about 82,000 clones, 60% to 80% seen once. Material for sequencing was PBMCs. These receptors originate from a woman between 45 and 65 years old in good health and CMV-seropositive.

This chain connects TRBV7-9 to TRBJ1-2, with D uncertain. The CDR3 has 13 amino acids. The germline gives CDR1 SEHNR, CDR2 FQNEAQ (reference sequence). The ends were cut back, 3 bases at V and 4 bases at J, with 9 bases in the middle. CDR3 DNA sequence: TGTGCCAGCAGCTTCGACGGGGTCTATGGCTACACCTTC. It translates to CASSFDGVYGYTF.

CDR3 loop: CASTLGLPFETQYF. The CDR3, as DNA: TGTGCCAGCACCTTGGGACTGCCTTTTGAGACCCAGTACTTC. V and J are TRBV7-9 and TRBJ2-5; D perhaps matches TRBD2 (6 bases). This CDR3 comprises 14 residues. The germline V gene has CDR1 SEHNR and CDR2 FQNEAQ (reference sequence). The V gene lost 7 bases and the J gene lost 5 bases, with 17 bases spanning the gap.

The J gene is TRBJ1-1, the V gene TRBV5-5; maybe TRBD1 (5 bases). CDR1 and CDR2 (germline): SGHKS, YYEKEE (reference sequence). The CDR3 runs 14 residues. V was trimmed by 6 bases and J by 5 bases, leaving 17 bases between them. The CDR3 loop reads CASTPGGMGTEAFF. The DNA for the CDR3 is TGTGCCAGCACCCCGGGGGGGATGGGGACTGAAGCTTTCTTT.

The CDR3 loop reads CAWSPDYSYEQYF. The CDR3 nucleotides read TGTGCCTGGAGTCCGGACTACTCCTACGAGCAGTACTTC. The J gene is TRBJ2-5, the V gene TRBV30, with TRBD2 as a possible D gene (6 bases). The DNA end is more similar to TRBJ2-7, so the J call may be wrong. Germline V gene data show CDR1 as GTSNPN and CDR2 as SVGIG (reference sequence). The CDR3 consists of 13 residues.

The chain uses TRBV28 and TRBJ1-2, with TRBD1 matching over 8 bases. J was trimmed by 7 bases and V by 6 bases; bases with no gene match: 10. The CDR3 is 14 residues long. CDR1 is MDHEN, CDR2 SYDVKM, per germline. The chain's CDR3 is CASRPQTGAFGYTF. In DNA, the CDR3 is TGTGCCAGCAGACCCCAGACAGGGGCCTTTGGCTACACCTTC.

This clone is termed medium-sized. This chain connects TRBV19 to TRBJ2-2; possible D gene TRBD2, 5 bases. This CDR3 contains 15 residues. Trimming shortened V by 3 bases and J by 6 bases, and 14 bases separated the two germline ends. Germline CDR1 reads LNHDA; CDR2 reads SQIVND (reference sequence). The CDR3 here is CASSIPATTPGELFF. CDR3 bases: TGTGCCAGTAGTATTCCCGCGACTACTCCCGGGGAGCTGTTTTTT.

This clone has more than one count but fewer than ten. The chain couples TRBV27 to TRBJ1-1; 12 positions match TRBD1. CDR3 length: 15 residues. Germline V gene lookup returns CDR1 MNHEY and CDR2 SMNVEV (reference sequence). After removal of 3 bases from V and 6 bases from J, the junction contained 5 bases not matched to a gene. The CDR3 reads CASSLSGTGGSEAFF. DNA of the CDR3: TGTGCCAGCAGTTTGTCCGGGACAGGGGGCTCTGAAGCTTTCTTT.

CDR3 coding DNA: TGTGCCATCAGGGCCGAAGGGGTGAGCAATCAGCCCCAGCATTTT. Translated, it gives CAIRAEGVSNQPQHF. The V and J genes are TRBV10-3 and TRBJ1-5; TRBD1 is a possible D gene (5 bases). Between the trimmed V and J ends, which lost 6 bases and 1 base, there was a span of 13 bases. This CDR3 has 15 residues. The germline V gene encodes CDR1 ENHRY and CDR2 SYGVKD.

This chain joins TRBV6-1 and TRBJ2-7; 8 bases line up with TRBD1. The germline CDR1 and CDR2 sequences are MNHNS and SASEGT. V lost 2 bases, J lost 6 bases, and 12 bases stayed unmatched. This CDR3 region has 16 residues. The chain's CDR3 is CASSESPGQVTREQYF. The DNA for the CDR3 is TGTGCCAGCAGTGAAAGTCCGGGACAGGTGACTCGCGAGCAGTACTTC.

The chain uses TRBV4-1 and TRBJ1-2; possibly TRBD1 for D (6 bases). The CDR3 length is 17 residues. The germline V gene encodes CDR1 MGHRA and CDR2 YSYEKL. V lost 2 bases and J 3 bases, leaving 19 bases between the germline ends. CDR3 sequence: CASSQSGGGHRDYGYTF. DNA of the CDR3: TGCGCCAGCAGCCAAAGTGGGGGGGGGCATCGCGACTATGGCTACACCTTC.

CDR3 amino acids: CASSSRFVAGGGYNEQFF. The CDR3 DNA follows: TGTGCCAGCAGTTCTCGGTTTGTAGCGGGAGGAGGGTACAATGAGCAGTTCTTC. V and J are TRBV27 and TRBJ2-1; 10 bases fit TRBD2. With 4 bases clipped from V and 4 bases from J, the junction kept 13 bases outside the gene matches. The germline V gene has CDR1 MNHEY and CDR2 SMNVEV (reference sequence). The CDR3 length is 18 residues.

The chain joins TRBV6-1 to TRBJ1-1, with 10 bases fitting TRBD1. The V gene's germline CDR1 is MNHNS and CDR2 SASEGT. The CDR3 covers 14 residues. Trimming took 6 bases from V and 5 from J; bases not matched to a gene: 6. CDR3 coding DNA: TGTGCCAGCAGCCTAGACAGGGGGCGGACTGAAGCTTTCTTT. Translated: CASSLDRGRTEAFF.

This clone was seen a few times. The chain recombines TRBV18 with TRBJ1-3; no clear D. Trimming removed 0 bases from V and 2 bases from J, with 11 bases in between. The CDR3 has 16 amino acids. Germline values: CDR1 KGHSH, CDR2 LQKENI. The DNA of the CDR3 is TGTGCCAGCTCACCACCGGGAGAAAGGGCTGGAAACACCATATATTTT. Its translation: CASSPPGERAGNTIYF.

The chain recombines TRBV10-2 with TRBJ2-7; possible D gene TRBD2, 5 bases. Germline V gene sequence: CDR1 WSHSY, CDR2 SAAADI. Between the trimmed V and J ends, which lost 3 bases and 0 bases, there was a span of 12 bases. The CDR3 runs to 15 residues. CDR3 in DNA: TGCGCCAGCAGTGAAGGCCTAGCTGCCTCCTACGAGCAGTACTTC. The encoded protein is CASSEGLAASYEQYF.

CDR3 residues: CASSSRGGSAGYTF. In nucleotides, the CDR3 is TGTGCCAGCAGCTCAAGGGGGGGTTCGGCTGGCTACACCTTC. V is TRBV2 and J is TRBJ1-2, with D perhaps matching TRBD1 (6 bases). There are 14 residues in the CDR3. CDR1 is SNHLY and CDR2 is FYNNEI in the germline V gene. Trimming removed 6 bases at V and 7 bases at J, with 18 bases between.

This clone was seen a single time. The chain couples TRBV29-1 to TRBJ2-1; a weak D match, TRBD2 (6 bases). This CDR3 spans 14 amino acids. The V end lost 4 bases, the J end lost 5 bases, and 15 bases lay between the germline ends. Germline values: CDR1 SQVTM, CDR2 ANQGSEA. CDR3 DNA sequence: TGCAGCGTTGGGCGTGGGGGGATTAACAATGAGCAGTTCTTC. This encodes CSVGRGGINNEQFF.

The genes are TRBV30 and TRBJ2-7; 7 nucleotides line up with TRBD2. CDR3 length: 15 amino acids. The junction had 9 bases not matched to a gene; V was cut back by 4 bases and J by 0 bases. Germline CDR1 GTSNPN, CDR2 SVGIG (reference sequence). The DNA for the CDR3 is TGTGCCTGGACCCCCCGGGTAGCGGGCTCCTACGAGCAGTACTTC. Protein product: CAWTPRVAGSYEQYF.

The table lists this clone with a count of one. The chain couples TRBV6-1 to TRBJ2-7, with a possible D match to TRBD1 (6 bases). Germline assignment: CDR1 MNHNS and CDR2 SASEGT. The V end lost 1 base, the J end lost 7 bases, and 14 bases lay between the germline ends. The CDR3 has 14 amino acids. CDR3 loop: CASSEVSERGEQYF. The CDR3 coding sequence is TGTGCCAGCAGTGAAGTCAGTGAGAGGGGGGAGCAGTACTTC.

V gene TRBV5-6 combines with J gene TRBJ1-5; TRBD1 matches 8 bases. The V gene's germline CDR1 is SGHDT and CDR2 YYEEEE. Trimming at V came to 2 bases and at J to 3 bases, leaving 4 bases not matched to a gene. The CDR3 spans 15 residues. This CDR3 is CASSFWDRNNQPQHF. CDR3 in DNA: TGTGCCAGCAGCTTTTGGGACAGGAACAATCAGCCCCAGCATTTT.

The gene calls are TRBV6-5 and TRBJ1-1; D gene ambiguous. V was clipped by 0 bases and J by 0 bases, with 8 bases between them. The CDR3 sequence is 15 residues long. Germline CDR1 is MNHEY and CDR2 is SVGAGI. Written as DNA, the CDR3 is TGTGCCAGCAGTTACTCGGCGGGGATGAACACTGAAGCTTTCTTT. Translation gives CASSYSAGMNTEAFF.

The chain couples TRBV5-4 to TRBJ2-1; 7 positions match TRBD2. This CDR3 is 15 amino acids long. After removal of 0 bases from V and 5 bases from J, the junction contained 5 bases not matched to a gene. The V gene's germline CDR1 is SGHNT and CDR2 YYREEE (reference sequence). The CDR3 loop reads CASSLDGGSHNEQFF. The DNA for the CDR3 is TGTGCCAGCAGCTTGGATGGCGGGAGCCACAATGAGCAGTTCTTC.

At least ten counts were recorded for this clone. This rearrangement joins TRBV6-1 to TRBJ2-1, with D maybe TRBD1 (5 bases). The V end lost 4 bases, the J end lost 3 bases, and 7 bases lay between the germline ends. The CDR3 is 13 residues long. Per the germline V gene, CDR1 is MNHNS and CDR2 is SASEGT. The CDR3 coding sequence is TGTGCCAGCAGTGGTGACAGCTACAATGAGCAGTTCTTC. Amino acid sequence: CASSGDSYNEQFF.

The V and J genes are TRBV13 and TRBJ1-2; no clear D gene. V dropped 0 bases and J dropped 4 bases, with 6 bases sitting between them. The CDR3 is made up of 13 amino acids. Germline V gene data show CDR1 as PRHDT and CDR2 as FYEKMQ (reference sequence). CDR3 bases: TGTGCCAGCAGCTTAGGCGAGGGCTATGGCTACACCTTC. Protein: CASSLGEGYGYTF.

This chain connects TRBV9 to TRBJ2-2; 12 bases line up with TRBD2. V gave up 2 bases and J gave up 4 bases; unmatched junction bases: 6. This CDR3 has 17 residues. CDR1 and CDR2 from the germline V gene are SGDLS and YYNGEE. The CDR3: CASSVSTSGSFTGELFF. In DNA, the CDR3 is TGTGCCAGCAGCGTTTCGACTAGCGGGAGTTTCACCGGGGAGCTGTTTTTT.

This clone was seen more than once but under ten times. The chain employs TRBV9 and TRBJ2-7, with D possibly TRBD2 on 5 matching bases. Germline CDR1 SGDLS, CDR2 YYNGEE. V dropped 0 bases and J dropped 2 bases, with 18 bases sitting between them. This CDR3 contains 17 residues. CDR3 DNA: TGTGCCAGCAGCGTAGGTGGAGGCTTCGAAACTCCCTACGAGCAGTACTTC. Protein: CASSVGGGFETPYEQYF.

This clone was detected once. This CDR3 reads CASRSWQGGPTGGPYEQYF. CDR3 DNA sequence: TGTGCCAGCCGGTCGTGGCAGGGTGGGCCTACGGGAGGGCCGTACGAGCAGTACTTC. The chain carries TRBV27 and TRBJ2-7; 8 bases fit TRBD2. The CDR3 is 19 amino acids. Germline CDR1 and CDR2: MNHEY and SMNVEV (reference sequence). V trimming: 8 bases; J trimming: 4 bases; junction bases outside the gene matches: 25.

A word on this clone: Because the CDR3's place on the DNA is in doubt, the DNA is left out and the CDR3 is given as listed by TCRdb. Different DNA sequences within this sample yield the same CDR3. The chain has TRBV9 and TRBJ2-1; the table calls TRBD1, which could not be checked here. Germline lookup yields CDR1 SGDLS and CDR2 YYNGEE. The CDR3 is 15 amino acids long, termini counted. The CDR3 sequence: CASSVGGGAYNEQFF.

V usage is TRBV5-4 and J usage is TRBJ2-1; D not resolved. Trimming shortened V by 0 bases and J by 7 bases, and 5 bases separated the two germline ends. CDR1 is SGHNT and CDR2 is YYREEE in the germline V gene (reference sequence). The CDR3 sequence is 12 residues long. CDR3 protein: CASSLVTNEQFF. CDR3 DNA sequence: TGTGCCAGCAGCTTGGTGACAAATGAGCAGTTCTTC.

This sequence joins TRBV29-1 and TRBJ2-2; D is perhaps TRBD2 (5 bases). V was trimmed by 4 bases and J by 7 bases, leaving 19 bases between them. CDR1 and CDR2 (germline): SQVTM, ANQGSEA. CDR3 length: 15 amino acids. The CDR3 here is CSVGSGQRVGGELFF. The CDR3 DNA sequence: TGCAGCGTTGGAAGTGGGCAGAGGGTAGGCGGGGAGCTGTTTTTT.

Here the CDR3 DNA reads TGCGCCAGCAGCCAAGGACAGGGGCAGGGTGTGCAGTACTTC. The encoded protein is CASSQGQGQGVQYF. V usage is TRBV4-1 and J usage is TRBJ2-7; 8 positions agree with TRBD1. V shed 1 base, J shed 9 bases, and the junction held 8 bases outside the gene matches. Germline values: CDR1 MGHRA, CDR2 YSYEKL. The CDR3 is made up of 14 amino acids.

V usage is TRBV14 and J usage is TRBJ2-7, with a tentative D call TRBD2 (6 bases). The germline gives CDR1 SGHDN, CDR2 FVKESK. CDR3 size: 15 residues. The V and J ends lost 6 bases and 2 bases respectively, with 17 bases between them. This CDR3 reads CASSPGSGAPYEQYF. CDR3 bases: TGTGCCAGCAGTCCCGGGAGTGGGGCTCCCTACGAGCAGTACTTC.